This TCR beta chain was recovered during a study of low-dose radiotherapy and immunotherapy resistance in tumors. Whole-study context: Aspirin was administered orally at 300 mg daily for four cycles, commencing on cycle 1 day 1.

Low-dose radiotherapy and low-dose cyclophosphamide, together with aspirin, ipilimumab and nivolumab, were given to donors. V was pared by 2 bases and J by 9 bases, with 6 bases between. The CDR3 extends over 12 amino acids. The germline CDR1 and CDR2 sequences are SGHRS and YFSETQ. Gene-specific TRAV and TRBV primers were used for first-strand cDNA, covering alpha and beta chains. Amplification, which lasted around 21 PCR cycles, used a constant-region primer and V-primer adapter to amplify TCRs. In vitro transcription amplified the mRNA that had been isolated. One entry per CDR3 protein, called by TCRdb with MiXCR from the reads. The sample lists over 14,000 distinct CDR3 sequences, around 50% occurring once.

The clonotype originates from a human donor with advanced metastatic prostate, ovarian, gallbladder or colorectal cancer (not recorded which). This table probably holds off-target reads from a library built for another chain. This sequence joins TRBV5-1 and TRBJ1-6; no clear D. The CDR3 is CASSFDVSPLHF. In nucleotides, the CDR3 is TGCGCCAGCAGCTTCGACGTTTCACCCCTCCACTTT.